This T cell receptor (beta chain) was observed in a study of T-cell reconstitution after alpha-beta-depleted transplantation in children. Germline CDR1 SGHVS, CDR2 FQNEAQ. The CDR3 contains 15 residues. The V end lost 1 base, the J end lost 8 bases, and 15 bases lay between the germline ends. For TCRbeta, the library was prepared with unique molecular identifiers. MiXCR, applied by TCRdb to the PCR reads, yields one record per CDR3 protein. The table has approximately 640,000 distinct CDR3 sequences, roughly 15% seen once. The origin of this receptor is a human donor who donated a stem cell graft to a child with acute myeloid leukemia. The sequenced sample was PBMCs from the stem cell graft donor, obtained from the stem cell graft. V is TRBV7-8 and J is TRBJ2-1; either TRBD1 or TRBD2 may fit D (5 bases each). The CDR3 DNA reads TGTGCCAGCAGCTTAGGTTTGGGGGTTGGCGATGAGCAGTTCTTC. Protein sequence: CASSLGLGVGDEQFF. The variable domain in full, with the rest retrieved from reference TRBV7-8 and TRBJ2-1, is GAGVSQSPRYKVAKRGQDVALRCDPISGHVSLFWYQQALGQGPEFLTYFQNEAQLDKSGLPSDRFFAERPEGSVSTLKIQRTQQEDSAVYLCASSLGLGVGDEQFFGPGTRLTVL.